These 23 T cell receptor beta chains originate from one sample sequenced in a study of blood T cell repertoires in COVID-19. Method: immunoSEQ multiplex PCR; TCRdb's copy keeps in-frame clones and lacks some. Of roughly 200,000 clones listed, 80% to 90% are singletons. The specimen sequenced was peripheral blood. These receptors originate from a man younger than 35 with active or convalescent COVID-19.

The chain carries TRBV7-9 and TRBJ1-1; D is perhaps TRBD1 (5 bases). V was pared by 1 base and J by 10 bases, with 7 bases between. Per germline, CDR1 SEHNR and CDR2 FQNEAQ (reference sequence). CDR3 length: 11 amino acids. The CDR3 nucleotides are TGTGCCAGCAGCTTAGGTCAGGGAGCTTTCTTT. The encoded protein is CASSLGQGAFF.

The rearrangement joins TRBV11-2 to TRBJ2-7, with 7 positions matching TRBD1. Per the germline V gene, CDR1 is SGHAT and CDR2 is FQNNGV. This CDR3 region has 15 residues. J was trimmed by 2 bases and V by 2 bases; bases with no gene match: 6. CDR3: CASSLTPDRTYEQYF. CDR3 in DNA: TGTGCCAGCAGCTTAACTCCGGACAGGACCTACGAGCAGTACTTC.

The chain employs TRBV2 and TRBJ1-2, with D tentatively TRBD1 (5 bases). The V gene lost 1 base and the J gene lost 4 bases, with 10 bases spanning the gap. Germline assignment: CDR1 SNHLY and CDR2 FYNNEI. CDR3 length: 14 amino acids. The CDR3 coding sequence is TGTGCCAGCAGTGAAGAGGGGAACGCCTATGGCTACACCTTC. Protein: CASSEEGNAYGYTF.

The chain recombines TRBV6-1 with TRBJ2-7, with TRBD2 matching over 9 bases. CDR1 and CDR2 (germline): MNHNS, SASEGT. V shed 4 bases and J 0 bases; nucleotides not matched to a gene: 13. This CDR3 has 18 residues. DNA for the CDR3: TGTGCCAGCAGTGCCAGGGGGGCTAGCGGGGACAGCTCCTACGAGCAGTACTTC. Protein product: CASSARGASGDSSYEQYF.

V usage is TRBV4-2 and J usage is TRBJ1-2, with 7 nucleotides matching TRBD1. Trimming removed 2 bases from V and 6 bases from J; junction bases left unmatched: 6. This CDR3 has 14 residues. Germline V gives CDR1 LGHNA, CDR2 YNFKEQ. CDR3 nucleotide sequence: TGTGCCAGCAGCCAAAACAGGGGAGGTGATGGCTACACCTTC. Encoded protein: CASSQNRGGDGYTF.

This clone was counted only a few times. The J gene is TRBJ1-6, the V gene TRBV28; a weak D match, TRBD1 (6 bases). This CDR3 contains 20 residues. Germline CDR1 reads MDHEN; CDR2 reads SYDVKM. Deletions cut 7 bases from V and 8 bases from J, with 33 bases between. DNA of the CDR3: TGTGCCAGCAACCCCCGCCCCAAAAACTTCCCCGGGACATTAGATTCACCCCTCCACTTT. It specifies CASNPRPKNFPGTLDSPLHF.

This rearrangement joins TRBV14 to TRBJ1-1; D gene uncertain. The germline CDR1 and CDR2 sequences are SGHDN and FVKESK. The CDR3 has 15 residues. The V end lost 0 bases, the J end lost 1 base, and 9 bases lay between the germline ends. CDR3 in amino acids: CASSQDLLGNTEAFF. DNA of the CDR3: TGTGCCAGCAGCCAAGATTTGCTAGGGAACACTGAAGCTTTCTTT.

The gene calls are TRBV28 and TRBJ1-5; D perhaps matches TRBD1 (6 bases). Germline V gene data show CDR1 as MDHEN and CDR2 as SYDVKM. The V end lost 4 bases, the J end lost 7 bases, and 14 bases lay between the germline ends. The CDR3 runs 14 residues. CDR3 in DNA: TGTGCCAGCAGTTCCCGGGGGGCAGGACAGCCCCAGCATTTT. Translation gives CASSSRGAGQPQHF. The full variable domain, in which reference TRBV28 and TRBJ1-5 provide the parts outside the CDR3, is DVKVTQSSRYLVKRTGEKVFLECVQDMDHENMFWYRQDPGLGLRLIYFSYDVKMKEKGDIPEGYSVSREKKERFSLILESASTNQTSMYLCASSSRGAGQPQHFGDGTRLSIL.

The chain combines TRBV6-5 with TRBJ2-1; D gene unclear. Between the trimmed V and J ends, which lost 5 bases and 4 bases, there was a span of 9 bases. Germline V CDR1 and CDR2: MNHEY, SVGAGI. CDR3 length equals 13 residues. CDR3 sequence: CASSRVEYNEQFF. The CDR3 DNA follows: TGTGCCAGCAGTCGGGTCGAATACAATGAGCAGTTCTTC.

V usage is TRBV20-1 and J usage is TRBJ2-7; 8 nucleotides line up with TRBD1. The ends lost 6 bases at V and 12 bases at J; junction bases unmatched: 1. The germline CDR1 and CDR2 sequences are DFQATT and SNEGSKA (reference sequence). The CDR3 runs 8 residues. CDR3 nucleotides: TGCAGTGCGGGGACAGGGTACTTC. Its translation: CSAGTGYF.

The chain is built from TRBV29-1 and TRBJ1-3; D remains unclear. CDR1 and CDR2 from the germline V gene are SQVTM and ANQGSEA. The CDR3 covers 19 residues. V dropped 4 bases and J dropped 0 bases, with 25 bases sitting between them. The CDR3 coding sequence is TGCAGCGTTGTTCCCTACAGCTCAGATAGTGGCTACTCTGGAAACACCATATATTTT. The encoded protein is CSVVPYSSDSGYSGNTIYF.

This chain connects TRBV9 to TRBJ2-4; no clear D gene. The CDR3 covers 14 residues. V lost 4 bases and J lost 5, with 13 bases in between. From germline, CDR1 is SGDLS and CDR2 YYNGEE. CDR3 sequence: CASSQRSRQNIQYF. CDR3 DNA: TGTGCCAGCAGCCAGAGGTCCCGACAAAACATTCAGTACTTC.

The V and J genes are TRBV9 and TRBJ2-5; D is perhaps TRBD1 (6 bases). CDR3 length: 15 residues. CDR1 and CDR2 from the germline V gene are SGDLS and YYNGEE. With 0 bases removed from V and 4 bases from J, the gap between germline ends came to 13 bases. CDR3 DNA sequence: TGTGCCAGCAGCGTAGAGGCAGGGGCCAGAGAGACCCAGTACTTC. Translating it yields CASSVEAGARETQYF. Using reference TRBV9 and TRBJ2-5 for the parts outside the CDR3, the full variable domain is DSGVTQTPKHLITATGQRVTLRCSPRSGDLSVYWYQQSLDQGLQFLIQYYNGEERAKGNILERFSAQQFPDLHSELNLSSLELGDSALYFCASSVEAGARETQYFGPGTRLLVL.

The chain combines TRBV9 with TRBJ2-1, with D perhaps TRBD1 (5 bases). The length of the CDR3 is 14 residues. V lost 1 base and J 5 bases, leaving 10 bases between the germline ends. CDR1 and CDR2 (germline): SGDLS, YYNGEE. The DNA for the CDR3 is TGTGCCAGCAGCGTACATGCAGGGAACAATGAGCAGTTCTTC. This encodes CASSVHAGNNEQFF.

This clone is a singleton in its sample. The V call is TRBV19, the J call TRBJ1-5; 8 bases align to TRBD1. The CDR3 is 17 amino acids. Germline CDR1 is LNHDA and CDR2 is SQIVND (reference sequence). The V segment lost 2 bases and the J segment 7 bases; nucleotides outside the gene matches: 13. CDR3 DNA sequence: TGTGCCAGTAGTATACGGCCCCCCGGACAGGGAGGCCAGCCCCAGCATTTT. Its translation: CASSIRPPGQGGQPQHF.

This clone showed up just once. The rearrangement uses TRBV19 and TRBJ2-7, with D hard to call. The CDR3 sequence is 13 residues long. Germline-derived CDR1 and CDR2 are LNHDA and SQIVND (reference sequence). Trimming took 1 base from V and 6 from J, leaving 10 bases between them. The CDR3 loop is CASSIVATREQYF. The CDR3 DNA follows: TGTGCCAGTAGTATAGTAGCTACGCGCGAGCAGTACTTC.

This chain uses TRBV5-4 with TRBJ2-5; D perhaps matches TRBD1 (6 bases). This CDR3 comprises 18 residues. Germline CDR1 SGHNT, CDR2 YYREEE (reference sequence). V was pared by 1 base and J by 1 base, with 20 bases between. CDR3: CASSLTFGQTGSQETQYF. CDR3 sequence (DNA): TGTGCCAGCAGCTTGACTTTTGGACAGACGGGGTCCCAAGAGACCCAGTACTTC.

Regarding this clone: Mismatch with germline at one junction end may stem from a read error. As DNA, the CDR3 is TGTGCCAGGAGGGAGGCAGGCTTAGGTAACACCATATATTTT. Translation gives CARREAGLGNTIYF. The genes are TRBV30 and TRBJ1-3; D is ambiguous. The germline CDR1 and CDR2 sequences are GTSNPN and SVGIG (reference sequence). This CDR3 has 14 amino acids.

This chain's CDR3 is CASSPPTSGSGNEQFF. The CDR3 nucleotides are TGTGCCAGCAGCCCACCAACTAGCGGGAGTGGGAATGAGCAGTTCTTC. V is TRBV7-9 and J is TRBJ2-1, with TRBD2 matching over 11 bases. This CDR3 has 16 amino acids. Germline trimming cut 5 bases from V and 7 bases from J; bases unmatched to any gene: 10. Per the germline V gene, CDR1 is SEHNR and CDR2 is FQNEAQ (reference sequence).

The chain uses TRBV11-2 and TRBJ2-1; 9 bases are a match to TRBD1. This CDR3 is built from 15 residues. V lost 4 bases to trimming and J lost 8 bases; unmatched junction nucleotides: 9. Germline-derived CDR1 and CDR2 are SGHAT and FQNNGV. CDR3 DNA: TGTGCCAGCAGCTCAGGGACAGGGTTGAGGGATGAGCAGTTCTTC. Protein sequence: CASSSGTGLRDEQFF.

The V gene is TRBV5-4, the J gene TRBJ1-1, with D possibly TRBD1 on 6 matching bases. With 9 bases removed from V and 7 bases from J, the gap between germline ends came to 19 bases. The CDR3 is 13 amino acids. In germline, CDR1 is SGHNT, CDR2 YYREEE (reference sequence). This chain's CDR3 is CATTDRKTFEAFF. As DNA, the CDR3 is TGTGCCACCACGGACAGAAAGACGTTTGAAGCTTTCTTT.

The V and J genes are TRBV19 and TRBJ1-1, with D unresolved. Germline V gene sequence: CDR1 LNHDA, CDR2 SQIVND (reference sequence). Between the trimmed V and J ends, which lost 6 bases and 6 bases, there was a span of 14 bases. The CDR3 loop spans 13 amino acids. The CDR3 sequence: CASRSSTAAEAFF. The CDR3 bases are TGTGCCAGTAGAAGCTCTACAGCCGCTGAAGCTTTCTTT.

The chain employs TRBV30 and TRBJ1-4; 7 nucleotides align to TRBD1. Unmatched junction bases numbered 12, after V lost 1 base and J lost 7 bases. This CDR3 is built from 16 residues. Germline CDR1 and CDR2: GTSNPN and SVGIG (reference sequence). The CDR3 coding sequence is TGTGCCTGGAGTGGGGACAGCCACGGCCTGGGTGAAAAACTGTTTTTT. Encoded protein: CAWSGDSHGLGEKLFF. The full variable domain, with the rest looked up from reference TRBV30 and TRBJ1-4, is SQTIHQWPATLVQPVGSPLSLECTVEGTSNPNLYWYRQAAGRGLQLLFYSVGIGQISSEVPQNLSASRPQDRQFILSSKKLLLSDSGFYLCAWSGDSHGLGEKLFFGSGTQLSVL.